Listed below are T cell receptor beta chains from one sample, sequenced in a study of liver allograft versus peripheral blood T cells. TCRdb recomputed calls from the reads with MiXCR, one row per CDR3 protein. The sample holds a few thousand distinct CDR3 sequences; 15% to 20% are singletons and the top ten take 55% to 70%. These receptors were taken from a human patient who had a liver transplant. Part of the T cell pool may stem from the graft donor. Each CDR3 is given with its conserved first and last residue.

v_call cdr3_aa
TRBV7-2 CASSLAFGINEQFF
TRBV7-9 CASSLEGGNTPDSGNTIYF
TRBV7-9 CASSPERAEAFF
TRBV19 CASSVWGGEETQYF
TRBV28 CASSDWDSSYEQYF
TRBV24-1 CATRDTKEAANEKLFF
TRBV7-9 CASSWADRGHFEKLFF
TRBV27 CASSPGDSIYEQYF
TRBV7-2 CASSLPGQRDFTDTQYF
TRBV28 CASSLFVGSSTDTQYF
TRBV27 CASRSGQTEAFF
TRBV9 CASSAERYTGELFF
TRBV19 CASSINRGEITDTQYF
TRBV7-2 CASSLGGTGLGEQFF
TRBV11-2 CASSLYRMSNSPLHF
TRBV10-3 CAISEPTGTNTGELFF